This TCR beta chain derives from a study of prognosis after radiotherapy for stage I lung cancer. The study amplified the TCR beta CDR3 region from genomic DNA. This amplification was carried out by two rounds of multiplex PCR. The authors ran first-round PCR with primers specific to each TRBV and TRBJ gene. Via MiXCR, TCRdb re-called the multiplex PCR reads, giving one row per CDR3 protein. The sample gives under 20,000 distinct CDR3 sequences, under 50% of which show up once; about two fifths is in the top ten. Notes on this clonotype: This sequence is one base from a far larger clone and is likely a read error.

The CDR3 has 14 amino acids. The material was PBMCs, obtained before or after stereotactic body radiation therapy (not recorded which). The source of this sequence is a donor aged 50 or older with non-small cell lung cancer. V gene TRBV12-3 or TRBV12-4 combines with J gene TRBJ2-5; 11 nucleotides align to TRBD2. Gene TRBJ2-1 matches the end of the DNA better, so the J call may be wrong. The CDR3 here is CASSLGTSGWEQFF. The CDR3 DNA reads TGTGCCAGCAGTCTTGGGACTAGCGGATGGGAGCAGTTCTTC.